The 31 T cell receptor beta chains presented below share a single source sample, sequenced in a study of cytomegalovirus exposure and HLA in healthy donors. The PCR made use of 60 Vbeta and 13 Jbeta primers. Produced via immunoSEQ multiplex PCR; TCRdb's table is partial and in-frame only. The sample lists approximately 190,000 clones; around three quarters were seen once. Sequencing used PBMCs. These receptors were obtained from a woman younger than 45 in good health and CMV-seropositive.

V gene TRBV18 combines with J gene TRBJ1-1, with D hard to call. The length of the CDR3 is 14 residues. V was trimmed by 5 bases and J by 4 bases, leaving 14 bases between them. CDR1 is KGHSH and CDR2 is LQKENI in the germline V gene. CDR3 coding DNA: TGTGCCAGCTCAAGGCGGGGAGGAATCACTGAAGCTTTCTTT. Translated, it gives CASSRRGGITEAFF.

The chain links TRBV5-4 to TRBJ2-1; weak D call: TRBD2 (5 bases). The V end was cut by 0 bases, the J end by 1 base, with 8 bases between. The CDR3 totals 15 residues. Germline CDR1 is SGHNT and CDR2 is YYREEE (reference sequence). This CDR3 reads CASSLVRGSYNEQFF. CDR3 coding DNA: TGTGCCAGCAGCTTGGTTCGGGGTTCCTACAATGAGCAGTTCTTC.

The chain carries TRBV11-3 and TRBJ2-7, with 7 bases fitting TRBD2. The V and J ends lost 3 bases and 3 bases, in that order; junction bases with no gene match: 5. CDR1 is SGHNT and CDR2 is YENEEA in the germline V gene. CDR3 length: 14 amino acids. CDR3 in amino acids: CASSFASGHYEQYF. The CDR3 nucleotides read TGTGCCAGCAGCTTTGCTAGCGGACACTACGAGCAGTACTTC.

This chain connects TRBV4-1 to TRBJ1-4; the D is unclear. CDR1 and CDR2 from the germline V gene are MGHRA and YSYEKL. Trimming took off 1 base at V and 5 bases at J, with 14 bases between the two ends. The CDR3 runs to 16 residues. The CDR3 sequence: CASSQVSGANNEKLFF. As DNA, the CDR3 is TGCGCCAGCAGCCAAGTTTCAGGCGCCAACAATGAAAAACTGTTTTTT.

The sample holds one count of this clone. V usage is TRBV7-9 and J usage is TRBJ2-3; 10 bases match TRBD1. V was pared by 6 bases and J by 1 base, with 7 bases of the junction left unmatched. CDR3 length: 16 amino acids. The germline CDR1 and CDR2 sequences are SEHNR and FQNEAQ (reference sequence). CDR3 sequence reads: CASRPKDRGGTDTQYF. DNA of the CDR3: TGTGCCAGCAGACCAAAGGACAGGGGGGGCACAGATACGCAGTATTTT.

The DNA of the CDR3 is TGTGCCAGCAGTGCAACTCCGGACAGGGTCCCCTACGAGCAGTACTTC. Amino acids: CASSATPDRVPYEQYF. The chain recombines TRBV6-1 with TRBJ2-7; 8 nucleotides align to TRBD1. Germline V gene data show CDR1 as MNHNS and CDR2 as SASEGT. The CDR3 spans 16 residues. The junction had 10 bases not matched to a gene; V was cut back by 4 bases and J by 2 bases.

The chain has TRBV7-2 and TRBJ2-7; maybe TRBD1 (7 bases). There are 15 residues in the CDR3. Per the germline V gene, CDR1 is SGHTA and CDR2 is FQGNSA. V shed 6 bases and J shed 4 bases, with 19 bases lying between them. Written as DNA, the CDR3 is TGTGCCAGCAGGGTAATCCTCCAGGGGGGTTACGAGCAGTACTTC. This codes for CASRVILQGGYEQYF.

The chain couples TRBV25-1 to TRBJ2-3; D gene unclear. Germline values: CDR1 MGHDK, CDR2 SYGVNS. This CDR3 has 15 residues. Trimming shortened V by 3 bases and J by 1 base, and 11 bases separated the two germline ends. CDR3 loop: CASSDWAKGTDTQYF. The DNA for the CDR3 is TGTGCCAGCAGTGACTGGGCGAAGGGCACAGATACGCAGTATTTT.

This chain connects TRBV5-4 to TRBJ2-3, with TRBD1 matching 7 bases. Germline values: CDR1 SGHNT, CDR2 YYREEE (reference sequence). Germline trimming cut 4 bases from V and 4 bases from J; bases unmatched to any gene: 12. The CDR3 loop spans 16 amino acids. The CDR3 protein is CASSREGASNADTQYF. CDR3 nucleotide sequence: TGTGCCAGCAGCCGAGAGGGGGCCAGCAACGCAGATACGCAGTATTTT. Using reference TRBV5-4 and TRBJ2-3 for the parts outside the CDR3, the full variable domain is ETGVTQSPTHLIKTRGQQVTLRCSSQSGHNTVSWYQQALGQGPQFIFQYYREEENGRGNFPPRFSGLQFPNYSSELNVNALELDDSALYLCASSREGASNADTQYFGPGTRLTVL.

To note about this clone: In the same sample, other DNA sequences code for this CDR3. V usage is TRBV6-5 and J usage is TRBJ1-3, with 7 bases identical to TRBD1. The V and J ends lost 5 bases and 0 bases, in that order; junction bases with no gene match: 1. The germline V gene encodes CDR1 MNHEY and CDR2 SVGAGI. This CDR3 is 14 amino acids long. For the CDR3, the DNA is TGTGCCAGCAGTCGGGACAGCTCTGGAAACACCATATATTTT. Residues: CASSRDSSGNTIYF.

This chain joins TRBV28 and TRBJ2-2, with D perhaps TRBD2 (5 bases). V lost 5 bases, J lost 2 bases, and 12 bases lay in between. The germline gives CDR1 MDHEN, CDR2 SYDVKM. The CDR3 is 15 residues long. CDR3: CASSKARVNTGELFF. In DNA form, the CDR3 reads TGTGCCAGCAGTAAGGCGAGGGTTAACACCGGGGAGCTGTTTTTT. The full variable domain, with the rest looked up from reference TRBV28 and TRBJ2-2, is DVKVTQSSRYLVKRTGEKVFLECVQDMDHENMFWYRQDPGLGLRLIYFSYDVKMKEKGDIPEGYSVSREKKERFSLILESASTNQTSMYLCASSKARVNTGELFFGEGSRLTVL.

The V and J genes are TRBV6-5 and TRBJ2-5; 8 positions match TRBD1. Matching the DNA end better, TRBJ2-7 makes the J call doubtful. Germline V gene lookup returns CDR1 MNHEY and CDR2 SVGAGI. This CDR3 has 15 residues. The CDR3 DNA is TGTGCCAGCAGCCGGACAGGGCACTACTCCTACGAGCAGTACTTC. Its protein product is CASSRTGHYSYEQYF.

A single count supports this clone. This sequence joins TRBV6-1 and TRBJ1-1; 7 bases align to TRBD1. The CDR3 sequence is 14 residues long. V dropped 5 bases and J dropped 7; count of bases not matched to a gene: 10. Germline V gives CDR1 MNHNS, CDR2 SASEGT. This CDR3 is CASSTTGESGEAFF. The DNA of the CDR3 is TGTGCCAGCAGTACAACAGGGGAAAGCGGTGAAGCTTTCTTT.

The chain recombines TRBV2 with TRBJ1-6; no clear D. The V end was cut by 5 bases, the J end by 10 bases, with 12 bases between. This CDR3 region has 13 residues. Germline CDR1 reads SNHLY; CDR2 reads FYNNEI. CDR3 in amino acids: CASSRARVSPLHF. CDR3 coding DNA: TGTGCCAGCAGTCGGGCGCGGGTATCACCCCTCCACTTT.

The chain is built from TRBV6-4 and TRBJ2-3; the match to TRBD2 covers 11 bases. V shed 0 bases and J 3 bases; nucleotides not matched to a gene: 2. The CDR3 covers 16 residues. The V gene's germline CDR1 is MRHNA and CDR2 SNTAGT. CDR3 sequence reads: CASSDSASGGTDTQYF. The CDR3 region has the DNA TGTGCCAGCAGTGACTCGGCTAGCGGGGGGACAGATACGCAGTATTTT.

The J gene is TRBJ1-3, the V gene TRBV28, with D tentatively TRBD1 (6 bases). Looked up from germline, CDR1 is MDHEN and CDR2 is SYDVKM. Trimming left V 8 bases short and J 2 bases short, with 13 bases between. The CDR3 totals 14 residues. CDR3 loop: CASDPQGAGNTIYF. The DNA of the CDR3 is TGTGCCAGCGATCCACAGGGTGCTGGAAACACCATATATTTT.

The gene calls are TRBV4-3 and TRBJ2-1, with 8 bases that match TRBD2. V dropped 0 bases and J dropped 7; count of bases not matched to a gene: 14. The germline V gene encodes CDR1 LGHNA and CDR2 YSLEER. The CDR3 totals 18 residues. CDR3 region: CASSQDVEEREYRNEQFF. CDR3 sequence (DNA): TGCGCCAGCAGCCAAGATGTTGAAGAGCGGGAGTATAGAAATGAGCAGTTCTTC.

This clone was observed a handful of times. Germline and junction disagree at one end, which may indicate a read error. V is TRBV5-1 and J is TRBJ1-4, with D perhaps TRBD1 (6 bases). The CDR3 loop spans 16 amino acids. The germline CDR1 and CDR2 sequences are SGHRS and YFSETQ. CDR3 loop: CASSLQGSATNEKLFF. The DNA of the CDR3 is TGTGCCAGCAGCTTACAGGGATCCGCAACTAATGAAAAACTGTTTTTT.

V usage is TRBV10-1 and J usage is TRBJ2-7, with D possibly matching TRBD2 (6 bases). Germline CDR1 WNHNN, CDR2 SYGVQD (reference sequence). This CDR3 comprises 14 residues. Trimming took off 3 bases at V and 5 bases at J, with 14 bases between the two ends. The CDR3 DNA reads TGCGCCAGCAGTGATGCCGCGGGAAGGAACGAGCAGTACTTC. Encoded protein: CASSDAAGRNEQYF.

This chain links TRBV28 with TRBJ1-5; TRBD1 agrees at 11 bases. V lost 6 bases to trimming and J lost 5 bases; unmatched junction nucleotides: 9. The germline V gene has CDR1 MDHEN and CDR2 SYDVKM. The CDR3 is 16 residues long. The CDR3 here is CASRRRGQGGHQPQHF. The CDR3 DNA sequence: TGTGCCAGCAGGCGAAGGGGACAGGGGGGACATCAGCCCCAGCATTTT.

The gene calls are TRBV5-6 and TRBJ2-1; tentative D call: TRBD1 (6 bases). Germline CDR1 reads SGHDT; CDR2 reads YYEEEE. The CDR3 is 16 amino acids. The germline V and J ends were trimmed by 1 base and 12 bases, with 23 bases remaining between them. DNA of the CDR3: TGTGCCAGCAGCTTGCCCCGACAGGAGCTTGATGGAGGGCAGTTCTTC. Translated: CASSLPRQELDGGQFF.

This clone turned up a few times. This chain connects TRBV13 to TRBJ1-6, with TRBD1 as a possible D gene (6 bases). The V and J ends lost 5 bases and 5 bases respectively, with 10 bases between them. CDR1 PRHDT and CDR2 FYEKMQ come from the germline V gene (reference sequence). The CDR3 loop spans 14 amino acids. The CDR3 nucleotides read TGTGCCAGCAGCCGCGGACAGAATAATTCACCCCTCCACTTT. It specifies CASSRGQNNSPLHF.

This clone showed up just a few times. CDR3 sequence: CASSPGLEGTEAFF. CDR3 sequence (DNA): TGTGCCAGCAGCCCAGGGTTGGAGGGGACTGAAGCTTTCTTT. The chain combines TRBV9 with TRBJ1-1, with D possibly being TRBD1 (5 bases). Trimming left V 4 bases short and J 5 bases short, with 15 bases between. Per germline, CDR1 SGDLS and CDR2 YYNGEE. The CDR3 has 14 amino acids.

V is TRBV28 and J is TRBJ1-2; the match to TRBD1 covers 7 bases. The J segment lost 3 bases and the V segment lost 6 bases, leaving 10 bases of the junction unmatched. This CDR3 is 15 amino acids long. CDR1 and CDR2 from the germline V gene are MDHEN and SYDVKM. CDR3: CASRRTGHGYYGYTF. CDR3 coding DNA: TGTGCCAGCAGGCGGACAGGCCACGGGTACTATGGCTACACCTTC.

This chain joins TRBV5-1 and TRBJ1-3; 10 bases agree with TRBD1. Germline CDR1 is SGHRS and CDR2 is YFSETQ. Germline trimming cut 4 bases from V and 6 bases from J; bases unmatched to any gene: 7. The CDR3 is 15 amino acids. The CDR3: CASSRQGAFENTIYF. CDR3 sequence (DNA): TGCGCCAGCAGCCGACAGGGGGCTTTTGAAAACACCATATATTTT.

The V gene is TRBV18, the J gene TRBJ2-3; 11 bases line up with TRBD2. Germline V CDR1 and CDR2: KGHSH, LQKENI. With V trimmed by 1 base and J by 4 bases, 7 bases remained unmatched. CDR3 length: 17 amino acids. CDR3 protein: CASSPQTSGVLADTQYF. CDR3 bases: TGTGCCAGCTCACCACAGACTAGCGGGGTTCTTGCAGATACGCAGTATTTT.

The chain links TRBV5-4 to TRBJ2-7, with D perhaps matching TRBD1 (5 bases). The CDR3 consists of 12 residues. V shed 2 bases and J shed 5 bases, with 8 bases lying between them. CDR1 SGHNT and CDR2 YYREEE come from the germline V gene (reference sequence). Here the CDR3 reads CASSLDRDEQYF. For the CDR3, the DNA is TGTGCCAGCAGCTTAGACAGAGACGAGCAGTACTTC.

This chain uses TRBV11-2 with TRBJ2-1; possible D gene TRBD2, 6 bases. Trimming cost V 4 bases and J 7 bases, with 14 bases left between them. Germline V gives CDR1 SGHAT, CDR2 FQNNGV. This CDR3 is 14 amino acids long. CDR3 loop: CASSSPRGWNEQFF. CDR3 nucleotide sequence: TGTGCCAGCAGCTCCCCCCGGGGGTGGAATGAGCAGTTCTTC.

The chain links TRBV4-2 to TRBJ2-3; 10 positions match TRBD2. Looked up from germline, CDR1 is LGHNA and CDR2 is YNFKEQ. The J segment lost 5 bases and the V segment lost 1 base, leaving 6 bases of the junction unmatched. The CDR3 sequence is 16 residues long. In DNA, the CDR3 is TGTGCCAGCAGCCAAGTTAGCGGGAGGAGTGGAGATACGCAGTATTTT. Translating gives CASSQVSGRSGDTQYF.

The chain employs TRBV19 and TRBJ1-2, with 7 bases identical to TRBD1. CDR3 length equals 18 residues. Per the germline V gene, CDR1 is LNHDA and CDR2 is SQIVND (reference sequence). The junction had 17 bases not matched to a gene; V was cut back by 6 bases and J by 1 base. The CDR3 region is CASSATPRDSLFNYGYTF. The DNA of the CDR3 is TGTGCCAGTAGCGCCACGCCCCGGGACAGTTTATTTAACTATGGCTACACCTTC.

CDR3 coding DNA: TGTGCCAGTAGTCTGGGACTAGCGGGAGCCTACGAGCAGTACTTC. It translates to CASSLGLAGAYEQYF. This sequence joins TRBV19 and TRBJ2-7, with 14 bases that match TRBD2. Germline CDR1 LNHDA, CDR2 SQIVND (reference sequence). The CDR3 consists of 15 residues. The junction had 2 bases not matched to a gene; V was cut back by 5 bases and J by 2 bases.